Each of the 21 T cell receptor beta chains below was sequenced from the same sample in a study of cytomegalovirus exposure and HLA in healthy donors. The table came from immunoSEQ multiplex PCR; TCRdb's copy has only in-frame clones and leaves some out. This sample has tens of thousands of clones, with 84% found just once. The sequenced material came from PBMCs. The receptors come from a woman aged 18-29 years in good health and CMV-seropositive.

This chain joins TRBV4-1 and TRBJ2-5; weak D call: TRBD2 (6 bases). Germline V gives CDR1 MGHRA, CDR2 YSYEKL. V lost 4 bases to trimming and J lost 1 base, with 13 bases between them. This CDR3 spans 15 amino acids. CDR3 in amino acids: CASSRTQTSQETQYF. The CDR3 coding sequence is TGCGCCAGCAGCCGCACCCAGACTAGCCAAGAGACCCAGTACTTC.

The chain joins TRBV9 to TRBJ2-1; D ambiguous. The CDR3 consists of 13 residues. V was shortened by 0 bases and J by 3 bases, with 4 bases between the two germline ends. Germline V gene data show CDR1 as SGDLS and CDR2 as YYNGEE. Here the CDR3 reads CASSVEHYNEQFF. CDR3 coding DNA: TGTGCCAGCAGCGTAGAACACTACAATGAGCAGTTCTTC.

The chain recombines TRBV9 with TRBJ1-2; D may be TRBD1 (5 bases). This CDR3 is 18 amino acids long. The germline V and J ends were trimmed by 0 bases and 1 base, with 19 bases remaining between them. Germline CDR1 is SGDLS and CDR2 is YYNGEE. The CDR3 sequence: CASSVALSRDGYNYGYTF. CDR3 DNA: TGTGCCAGCAGCGTAGCCTTGTCGCGGGACGGATATAACTATGGCTACACCTTC.

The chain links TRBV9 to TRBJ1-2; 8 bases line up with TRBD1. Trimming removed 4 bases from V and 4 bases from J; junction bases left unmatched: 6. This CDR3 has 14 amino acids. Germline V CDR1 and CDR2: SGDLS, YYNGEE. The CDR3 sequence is CASSPQGAFYGYTF. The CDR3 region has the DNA TGTGCCAGCAGCCCTCAGGGGGCCTTCTATGGCTACACCTTC.

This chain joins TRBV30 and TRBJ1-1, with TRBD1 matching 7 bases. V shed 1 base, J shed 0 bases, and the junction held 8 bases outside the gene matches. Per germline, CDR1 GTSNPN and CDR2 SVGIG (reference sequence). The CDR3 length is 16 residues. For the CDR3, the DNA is TGTGCCTGGAGTGCAGGGAGGACAGGCCTGAACACTGAAGCTTTCTTT. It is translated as CAWSAGRTGLNTEAFF.

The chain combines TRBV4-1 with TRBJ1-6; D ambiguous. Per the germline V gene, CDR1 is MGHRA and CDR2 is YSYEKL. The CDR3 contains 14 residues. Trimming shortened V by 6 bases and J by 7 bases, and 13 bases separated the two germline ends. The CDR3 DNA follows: TGCGCCAGCAGATTGGCAGGCTGGAATTCACCCCTCCACTTT. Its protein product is CASRLAGWNSPLHF.

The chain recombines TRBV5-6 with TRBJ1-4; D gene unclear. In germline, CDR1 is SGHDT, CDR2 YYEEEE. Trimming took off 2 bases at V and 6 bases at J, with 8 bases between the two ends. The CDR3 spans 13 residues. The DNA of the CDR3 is TGTGCCAGCAGCTTAGTCGGTGATGAAAAACTGTTTTTT. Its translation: CASSLVGDEKLFF.

The CDR3: CASSLTGADTQYF. Written as DNA, the CDR3 is TGTGCCAGCAGCTTAACAGGGGCAGATACGCAGTATTTT. The gene calls are TRBV5-4 and TRBJ2-3, with 7 bases aligning to TRBD1. CDR1 and CDR2 (germline): SGHNT, YYREEE (reference sequence). With V trimmed by 2 bases and J by 4 bases, 1 base remained unmatched. There are 13 residues in the CDR3.

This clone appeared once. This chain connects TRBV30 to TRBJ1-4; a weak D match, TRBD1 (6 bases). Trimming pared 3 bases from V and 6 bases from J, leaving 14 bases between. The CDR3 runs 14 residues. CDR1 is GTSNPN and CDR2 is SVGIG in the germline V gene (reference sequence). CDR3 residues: CAWSRGGGDEKLFF. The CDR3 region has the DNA TGTGCCTGGAGCAGGGGCGGGGGGGATGAAAAACTGTTTTTT.

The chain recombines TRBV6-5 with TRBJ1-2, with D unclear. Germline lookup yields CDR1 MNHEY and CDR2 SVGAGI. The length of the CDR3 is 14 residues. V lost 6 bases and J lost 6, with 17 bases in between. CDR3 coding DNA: TGTGCCAGCAGGGAAGGAGGTTCCCTTCATGGCTACACCTTC. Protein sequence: CASREGGSLHGYTF.

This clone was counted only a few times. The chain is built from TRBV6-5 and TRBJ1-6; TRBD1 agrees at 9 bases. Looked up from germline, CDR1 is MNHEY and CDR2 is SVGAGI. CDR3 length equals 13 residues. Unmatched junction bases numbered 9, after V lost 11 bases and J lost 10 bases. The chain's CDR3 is CASDRGDGSPLHF. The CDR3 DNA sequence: TGTGCCTCGGACAGGGGCGACGGGTCACCCCTCCACTTT.

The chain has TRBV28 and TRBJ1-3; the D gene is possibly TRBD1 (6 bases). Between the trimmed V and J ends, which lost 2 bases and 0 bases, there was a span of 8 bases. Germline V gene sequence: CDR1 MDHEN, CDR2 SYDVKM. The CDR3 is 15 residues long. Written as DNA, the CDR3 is TGTGCCAGCAGTTTAGCAGGGGCCTCTGGAAACACCATATATTTT. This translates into CASSLAGASGNTIYF.

This CDR3 is CASRDLSGAVTEAFF. The CDR3 DNA follows: TGTGCCAGCAGGGACTTATCAGGGGCGGTGACTGAAGCTTTCTTT. The chain links TRBV6-1 to TRBJ1-1; weak D call: TRBD1 (6 bases). Germline CDR1 is MNHNS and CDR2 is SASEGT. CDR3 size: 15 residues. V shed 6 bases and J shed 5 bases, with 19 bases lying between them.

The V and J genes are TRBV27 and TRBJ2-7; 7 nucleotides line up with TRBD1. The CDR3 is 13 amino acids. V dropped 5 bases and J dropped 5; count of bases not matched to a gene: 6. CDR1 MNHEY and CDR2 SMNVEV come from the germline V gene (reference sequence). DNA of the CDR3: TGTGCCAGCAGTAGCAGGGGGTTTGACGAGCAGTACTTC. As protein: CASSSRGFDEQYF.

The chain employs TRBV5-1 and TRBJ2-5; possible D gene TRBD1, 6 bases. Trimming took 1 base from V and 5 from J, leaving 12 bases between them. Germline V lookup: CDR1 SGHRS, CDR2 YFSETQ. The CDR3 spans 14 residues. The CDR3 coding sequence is TGCGCCAGCAGCTTGCACGGACAGAGGGAGACCCAGTACTTC. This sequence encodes CASSLHGQRETQYF.

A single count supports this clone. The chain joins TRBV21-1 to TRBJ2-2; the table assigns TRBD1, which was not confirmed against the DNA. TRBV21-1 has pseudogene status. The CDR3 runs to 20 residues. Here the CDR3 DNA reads TGTGCCAGCAGCAAAGAATGGACAGGGCCCCCACCGATTAACACCGGGGAGCTGTTTTTT. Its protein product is CASSKEWTGPPPINTGELFF.

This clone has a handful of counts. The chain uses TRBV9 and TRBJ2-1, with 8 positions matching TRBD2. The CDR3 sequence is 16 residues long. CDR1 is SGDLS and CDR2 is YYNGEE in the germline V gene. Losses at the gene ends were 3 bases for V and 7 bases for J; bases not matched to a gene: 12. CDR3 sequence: CASSDSGTRNGNEQFF. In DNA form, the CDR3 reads TGTGCCAGCAGCGACTCCGGGACTAGGAATGGGAATGAGCAGTTCTTC.

The CDR3 DNA is TGTGCCAGCAGGGGGGACAGGGTCGGCCCGAGCAATCAGCCCCAGCATTTT. Encoded protein: CASRGDRVGPSNQPQHF. V is TRBV2 and J is TRBJ1-5; 9 bases agree with TRBD1. J lost 1 base, V lost 6 bases, and 10 bases had no gene match. The CDR3 spans 17 residues. Per the germline V gene, CDR1 is SNHLY and CDR2 is FYNNEI. Full variable domain (rest looked up from reference TRBV2 and TRBJ1-5): EPEVTQTPSHQVTQMGQEVILRCVPISNHLYFYWYRQILGQKVEFLVSFYNNEISEKSEIFDDQFSVERPDGSNFTLKIRSTKLEDSAMYFCASRGDRVGPSNQPQHFGDGTRLSIL.

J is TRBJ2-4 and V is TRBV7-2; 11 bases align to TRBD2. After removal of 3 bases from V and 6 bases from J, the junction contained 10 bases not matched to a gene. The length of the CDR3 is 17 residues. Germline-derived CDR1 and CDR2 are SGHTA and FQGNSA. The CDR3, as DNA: TGTGCCAGCAGCTTTTTGTCTAGCGGGGGGAGAGGAAACATTCAGTACTTC. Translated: CASSFLSSGGRGNIQYF.

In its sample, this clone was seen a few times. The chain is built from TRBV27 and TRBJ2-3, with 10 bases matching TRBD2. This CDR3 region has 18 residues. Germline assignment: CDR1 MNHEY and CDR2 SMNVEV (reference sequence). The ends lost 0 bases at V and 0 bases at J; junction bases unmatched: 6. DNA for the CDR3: TGTGCCAGCAGTTTATCCAGCGGGGGGGGGACTAGCACAGATACGCAGTATTTT. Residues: CASSLSSGGGTSTDTQYF.

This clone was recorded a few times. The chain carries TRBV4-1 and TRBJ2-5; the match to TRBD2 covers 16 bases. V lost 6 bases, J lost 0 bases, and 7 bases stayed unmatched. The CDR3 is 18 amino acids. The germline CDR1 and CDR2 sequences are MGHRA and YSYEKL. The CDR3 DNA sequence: TGCGCCAGCAGTCGATTCGGGACTAGCGGGGGGGACCAAGAGACCCAGTACTTC. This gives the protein CASSRFGTSGGDQETQYF.